This T cell receptor beta chain was observed in a study of T cell changes during pregnancy in multiple sclerosis. V was clipped by 9 bases and J by 5 bases, with 13 bases between them. Per the germline V gene, CDR1 is LNHNV and CDR2 is YYDKDF (reference sequence). The CDR3 length is 12 residues. Sequencing used immunoSEQ multiplex PCR; TCRdb keeps in-frame clones, though not all of them. This table holds 25,000 to 35,000 clones, roughly 90% found once. This clone came up once. This material consisted of CD8+ T cells from peripheral blood mononuclear cells, taken in the first trimester of pregnancy. The V call is TRBV15, the J call TRBJ1-2, with D tentatively TRBD1 (5 bases). The source is a female donor with multiple sclerosis, enrolled in a pregnancy study. The CDR3 region is CATGRGSYGYTF. In DNA, the CDR3 is TGTGCCACGGGTAGGGGCTCGTATGGCTACACCTTC.